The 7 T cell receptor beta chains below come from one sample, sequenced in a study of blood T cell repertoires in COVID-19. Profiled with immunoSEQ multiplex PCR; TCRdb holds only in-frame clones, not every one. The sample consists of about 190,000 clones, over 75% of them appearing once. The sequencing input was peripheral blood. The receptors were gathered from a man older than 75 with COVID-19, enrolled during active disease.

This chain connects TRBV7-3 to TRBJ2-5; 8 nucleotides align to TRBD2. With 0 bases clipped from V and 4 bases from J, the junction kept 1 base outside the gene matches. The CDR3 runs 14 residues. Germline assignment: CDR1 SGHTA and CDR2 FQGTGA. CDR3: CASSLTSGVETQYF. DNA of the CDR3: TGTGCCAGCAGCTTAACTAGCGGGGTAGAGACCCAGTACTTC.

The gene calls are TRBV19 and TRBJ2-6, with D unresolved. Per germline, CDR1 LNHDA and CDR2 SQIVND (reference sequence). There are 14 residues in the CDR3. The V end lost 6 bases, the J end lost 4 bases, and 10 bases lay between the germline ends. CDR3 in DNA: TGTGCCAGTAGGAAGACGCGGGGGGCCAACGTCCTGACTTTC. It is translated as CASRKTRGANVLTF.

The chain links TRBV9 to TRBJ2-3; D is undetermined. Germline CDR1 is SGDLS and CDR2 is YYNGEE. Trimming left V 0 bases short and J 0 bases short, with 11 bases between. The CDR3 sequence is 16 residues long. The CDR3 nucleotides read TGTGCCAGCAGCGTAGGGCCTGATTTTAGCACAGATACGCAGTATTTT. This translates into CASSVGPDFSTDTQYF.

The CDR3 is CASSQGWGANEKLFF. Here the CDR3 DNA reads TGTGCCAGCAGCCAAGGTTGGGGGGCTAATGAAAAACTGTTTTTT. The rearrangement uses TRBV4-2 and TRBJ1-4, with D maybe TRBD1 (5 bases). CDR3 length: 15 amino acids. Germline CDR1 LGHNA, CDR2 YNFKEQ. V was pared by 1 base and J by 3 bases, with 9 bases between.

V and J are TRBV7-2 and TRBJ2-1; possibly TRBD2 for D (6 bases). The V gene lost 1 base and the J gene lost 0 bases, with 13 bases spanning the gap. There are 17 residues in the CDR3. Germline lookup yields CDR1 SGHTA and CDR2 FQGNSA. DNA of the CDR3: TGTGCCAGCAGCTTAGTCCCTGTCGGGGGCTCCTACAATGAGCAGTTCTTC. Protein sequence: CASSLVPVGGSYNEQFF. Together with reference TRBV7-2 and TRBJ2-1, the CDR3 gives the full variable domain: GAGVSQSPSNKVTEKGKDVELRCDPISGHTALYWYRQSLGQGLEFLIYFQGNSAPDKSGLPSDRFSAERTGGSVSTLTIQRTQQEDSAVYLCASSLVPVGGSYNEQFFGPGTRLTVL.

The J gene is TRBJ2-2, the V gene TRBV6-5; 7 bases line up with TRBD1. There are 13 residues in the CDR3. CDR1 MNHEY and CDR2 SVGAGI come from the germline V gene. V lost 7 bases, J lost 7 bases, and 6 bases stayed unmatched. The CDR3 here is CASNRGHGGELFF. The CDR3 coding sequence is TGTGCCAGCAATAGGGGGCACGGCGGGGAGCTGTTTTTT.

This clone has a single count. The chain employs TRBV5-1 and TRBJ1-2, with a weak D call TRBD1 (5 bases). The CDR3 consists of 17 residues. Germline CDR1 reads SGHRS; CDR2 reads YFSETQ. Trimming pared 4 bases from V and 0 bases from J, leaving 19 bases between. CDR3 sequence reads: CASSDGSTGASNYGYTF. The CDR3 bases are TGCGCCAGCAGCGACGGTTCCACAGGAGCCTCTAACTATGGCTACACCTTC.